Listed below are T cell receptor beta chains from one sample, sequenced in a study of radiotherapy plus CTLA-4 blockade in lung cancer. TCRdb's copy holds only in-frame clones and misses some; the assay was immunoSEQ multiplex PCR. This table holds approximately 81,000 clones, around 81% found once. Sample: peripheral blood, taken from a patient treated with radiotherapy plus ipilimumab. These TCRs come from a human donor with non-small cell lung cancer who had a partial response to radiotherapy plus ipilimumab. Some clones in this sample may be carry-over from other donors' samples. Each CDR3 is given with its conserved first and last residue. The D gene is left open where the match is weak. A clone size is listed for some rows: how often the clone was seen (once, few, many), or a class if it is expanded.

>TRBJ2-7|TRBV5-1|NA|NA
CASSPEILVTPEQYF
TGCGCCAGCAGCCCCGAAATACTAGTTACCCCCGAGCAGTACTTC
>TRBJ1-2|TRBV19|NA|NA
CASSRVYGYTF
TGTGCCAGTAGCAGGGTCTATGGCTACACCTTC
>TRBJ2-3|TRBV4-1|TRBD2|NA
CASSQERSGGRKDTQYF
TGCGCCAGCAGCCAAGAACGGAGCGGGGGGCGTAAAGATACGCAGTATTTT
>TRBJ2-2|TRBV9|NA|NA
CASSVRDTYTGELFF
TGTGCCAGCAGCGTACGGGACACTTACACCGGGGAGCTGTTTTTT
>TRBJ2-1|TRBV5-4|TRBD2|NA
CASSLARASQRGYNEQFF
TGTGCCAGCAGCTTGGCCCGGGCCAGTCAGCGGGGGTACAATGAGCAGTTCTTC
>TRBJ1-2|TRBV19|TRBD1|NA
CASSRDRSGYGYTF
TGTGCCAGTAGCAGGGACAGATCGGGCTATGGCTACACCTTC
>TRBJ1-2|TRBV19|TRBD1|NA
CASSINSDRVSNYGYTF
TGTGCCAGTAGTATTAACTCGGACAGGGTATCTAACTATGGCTACACCTTC
>TRBJ2-7|TRBV6-5|TRBD1|once
CASSGRDRVLHEQYF
TGTGCCAGCAGTGGCCGGGACAGGGTATTGCACGAGCAGTACTTC
>TRBJ1-2|TRBV4-2|NA|NA
CASSQESRAAYGYTF
TGTGCCAGCAGCCAAGAGTCCAGGGCGGCCTATGGCTACACCTTC
>TRBJ1-1|TRBV28|NA|NA
CASSLPYTEAFF
TGTGCCAGCAGTTTACCGTACACTGAAGCTTTCTTT
>TRBJ2-5|TRBV5-4|TRBD1|NA
CASSSQQGVETQYF
TGTGCCAGCAGCTCGCAACAGGGGGTGGAGACCCAGTACTTC
>TRBJ2-7|TRBV7-9|NA|NA
CASSHSYEQYF
TGTGCCAGCAGCCACTCCTACGAGCAGTACTTC
>TRBJ2-7|TRBV10-1|NA|NA
CASSESPDSSYEQYF
TGCGCCAGCAGTGAGTCCCCCGACAGCTCCTACGAGCAGTACTTC
>TRBJ2-7|TRBV7-9|NA|NA
CASRDLTAASYEQYF
TGTGCCAGCAGAGATCTTACTGCAGCGTCCTACGAGCAGTACTTC
>TRBJ2-7|TRBV2|NA|NA
CASSKTSFSRSIEQYF
TGTGCCAGCAGTAAGACTAGTTTTAGTAGAAGTATCGAGCAGTACTTC
>TRBJ1-2|TRBV5-1|NA|NA
CASSSETGFYGYTF
TGCGCCAGCAGCTCAGAGACGGGATTCTATGGCTACACCTTC
>TRBJ2-6|TRBV7-2|TRBD2|NA
CASSLAGGSSGANVLTF
TGTGCCAGCAGCTTAGCGGGGGGGAGTAGTGGGGCCAACGTCCTGACTTTC
>TRBJ2-7|TRBV6-5|TRBD1|NA
CATRQGGSYEQYF
TGTGCCACCAGACAGGGCGGCTCCTACGAGCAGTACTTC
>TRBJ2-7|TRBV2|NA|NA
CASSDPMTGRYEQYF
TGTGCCAGCAGCGACCCAATGACAGGGAGGTACGAGCAGTACTTC
>TRBJ1-3|TRBV14|NA|few
CASSQDYSGNTIYF
TGTGCCAGCAGCCAGGACTACTCTGGAAACACCATATATTTT
>TRBJ2-5|TRBV4-3|NA|NA
CASSQNHGQETQYF
TGCGCCAGCAGCCAGAATCACGGCCAAGAGACCCAGTACTTC
>TRBJ1-1|TRBV28|NA|NA
CASSLPGLAGRENTEAFF
TGTGCCAGCAGTTTACCCGGCCTGGCGGGACGGGAGAACACTGAAGCTTTCTTT
>TRBJ1-2|TRBV9|NA|NA
CASSPHEGGAYGYTF
TGTGCCAGCAGCCCACACGAGGGGGGGGCGTACGGCTACACCTTC
>TRBJ2-6|TRBV28|TRBD2|NA
CASSSLGLARGANVLTF
TGTGCCAGCAGTTCCCTAGGACTAGCCCGGGGGGCCAACGTCCTGACTTTC
>TRBJ2-1|TRBV6-4|TRBD2|NA
CASSPRLAGYYNEQFF
TGTGCCAGCAGTCCACGACTAGCGGGATACTACAATGAGCAGTTCTTC
>TRBJ2-3|TRBV29-1|TRBD1|NA
CSVVRTGWDWSTDTQYF
TGCAGCGTTGTTCGGACAGGGTGGGATTGGAGCACAGATACGCAGTATTTT
>TRBJ2-2|TRBV7-3|NA|NA
CASSLYGLAGTGELFF
TGTGCCAGCAGCTTATACGGTCTAGCTGGCACCGGGGAGCTGTTTTTT
>TRBJ1-2|TRBV11-3|NA|NA
CASSLGGGYTF
TGTGCCAGCAGCTTGGGGGGAGGCTACACCTTC
>TRBJ2-7|TRBV6-1|TRBD1|many
CASSDPQGYLYEQYF
TGTGCCAGCAGTGACCCACAGGGGTATCTCTACGAGCAGTACTTC
>TRBJ1-3|TRBV19|NA|few
CASSMQGENTIYF
TGTGCCAGTAGTATGCAGGGCGAAAACACCATATATTTT
>TRBJ2-2|TRBV5-4|TRBD2|NA
CASSIRLAGVAGELFF
TGTGCCAGCAGCATCCGACTAGCGGGAGTGGCCGGGGAGCTGTTTTTT
>TRBJ2-1|TRBV5-1|TRBD2|NA
CASSSSGTTYNEQFF
TGCGCCAGCAGCTCTAGCGGGACTACCTACAATGAGCAGTTCTTC
>TRBJ2-1|TRBV5-6|TRBD2|NA
CASSKGLAGGNEQFF
TGTGCCAGCAGCAAGGGACTAGCGGGGGGGAATGAGCAGTTCTTC
>TRBJ1-6|TRBV4-3|NA|NA
CASSQDLRGSGPLHF
TGCGCCAGCAGCCAAGACTTGAGGGGGTCGGGGCCCCTCCACTTT
>TRBJ2-5|TRBV4-2|TRBD2|NA
CASSRDLRTSGETQYF
TGTGCCAGCAGCCGAGATCTTCGGACTAGCGGGGAGACCCAGTACTTC
>TRBJ2-4|TRBV2|NA|NA
CAIRELLAKNIQYF
TGTGCCATCCGAGAGTTACTAGCCAAAAACATTCAGTACTTC
>TRBJ1-5|TRBV6-5|TRBD1|NA
CASRDRTLGPQHF
TGTGCCAGCCGGGACAGGACCTTGGGGCCCCAGCATTTT
>TRBJ2-3|TRBV2|TRBD2|once
CASSDGFGLAGSTDTQYF
TGTGCCAGCAGTGACGGTTTCGGACTAGCGGGAAGCACAGATACGCAGTATTTT
>TRBJ1-6|TRBV27|NA|NA
CSSRKQIASPLHF
TGTTCTTCTCGTAAGCAAATAGCTTCACCCCTCCACTTT
>TRBJ2-7|TRBV18|TRBD2|few
CASSPRAGDNKSLSYEQYF
TGTGCCAGCTCACCACGGGCGGGAGACAATAAAAGCCTCTCCTACGAGCAGTACTTC
>TRBJ1-1|TRBV5-1|NA|NA
CASSLVIGGANTEAFF
TGCGCCAGCAGCTTGGTAATAGGGGGGGCGAACACTGAAGCTTTCTTT